The clone carrying this T cell receptor beta chain was observed a handful of times. Per the study methods: Reference gene primer amplification gave nucleated cell count estimates. The protocol was immunoSEQ multiplex PCR, while the TCRdb copy is restricted to in-frame clones and leaves out a portion. The V and J calls and clone size were taken over from that table, and D and trimming were inferred from the DNA. The table lists roughly 100,000 clones, approximately 90% of them singletons, with 17% in the top ten. Trimming cost V 0 bases and J 7 bases; bases outside gene matches: 8. CDR1 MRHNA and CDR2 SNTAGT come from the germline V gene. This CDR3 comprises 16 residues. These data belong to a study of blood T cell repertoires in COVID-19. Study summary: T cells, B-cell-depleted T cells, or PBMCs provided the cDNA or gDNA that served as material.

This clonotype originated in a man aged 45-65 years with acute or convalescent COVID-19. V is TRBV6-4 and J is TRBJ2-7, with TRBD1 matching 11 bases. The source material was peripheral blood. The CDR3 sequence: CASSDSWTGGAKEQYF. Here the CDR3 DNA reads TGTGCCAGCAGTGACTCGTGGACAGGGGGCGCGAAAGAGCAGTACTTC.